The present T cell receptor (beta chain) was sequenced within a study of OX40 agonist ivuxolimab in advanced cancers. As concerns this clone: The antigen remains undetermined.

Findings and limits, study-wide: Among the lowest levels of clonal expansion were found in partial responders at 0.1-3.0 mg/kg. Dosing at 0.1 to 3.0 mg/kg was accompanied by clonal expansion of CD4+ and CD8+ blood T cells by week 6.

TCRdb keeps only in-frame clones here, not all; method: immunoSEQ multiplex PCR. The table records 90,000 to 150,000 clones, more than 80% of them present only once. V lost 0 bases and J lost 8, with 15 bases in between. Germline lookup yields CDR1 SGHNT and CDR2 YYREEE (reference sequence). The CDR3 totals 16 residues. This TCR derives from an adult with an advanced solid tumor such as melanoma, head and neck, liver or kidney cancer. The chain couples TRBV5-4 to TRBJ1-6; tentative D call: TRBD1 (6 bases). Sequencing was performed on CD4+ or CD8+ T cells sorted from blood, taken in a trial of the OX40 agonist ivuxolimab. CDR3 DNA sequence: TGTGCCAGCAGCTTGGTTCAGGGGAGTAGATATTCACCCCTCCACTTT. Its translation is CASSLVQGSRYSPLHF.